This T cell receptor beta chain was profiled in a study of blood T cell repertoires in COVID-19. V lost 6 bases and J 4 bases, leaving 13 bases between the germline ends. Germline V gene sequence: CDR1 KGHSH, CDR2 LQKENI. The CDR3 loop spans 14 amino acids. This clone was seen more than once but under ten times. Original handling: Counts of nucleated cells, estimated from reference gene primer amplification, were obtained. Using immunoSEQ multiplex PCR, the repertoire was profiled, and TCRdb retains in-frame clones only, with some absent. Clonal size and the V and J genes are those of that table, whereas D and trimming came from the DNA. Of about 360,000 clones in the sample, roughly 86% are singletons; the top ten hold over 2%. The cohort comprised adults aged about 18 to 100 years residing in approximately 25 US areas. Participant reports of clinical history set cohort assignment.

The sequence was collected from a woman in her thirties or forties with acute COVID-19. The specimen was PBMCs or T cells enriched from blood (not recorded which). This chain uses TRBV18 with TRBJ1-5; D is perhaps TRBD1 (6 bases). CDR3 DNA: TGTGCCAGCTCCGGTAGTCAGGGGAATCAGCCCCAGCATTTT. Translating it yields CASSGSQGNQPQHF.